The following is a T cell receptor (beta chain) sequence with its context. As yet, its antigen is unknown. Assay: immunoSEQ multiplex PCR; the TCRdb copy retains only in-frame clones and omits some. The table has about 82,000 clones, 85% to 95% seen once. These data are taken from a study of cytomegalovirus exposure and HLA in healthy donors. Overall study results and limits: Altogether, 164 TCR beta chains were recorded as cytomegalovirus-associated.

This TCR was sampled from a man aged 18-30 years in good health and CMV-seronegative. Sequencing used PBMCs.

The CDR3 region has the DNA TGTGCCTGGAGTTGGACGGGAATCACCGGGGGTGAAAAACTGTTTTTT. It specifies CAWSWTGITGGEKLFF. The chain joins TRBV30 to TRBJ1-4; TRBD1 might be the D (5 bases). V was pared by 2 bases and J by 7 bases, with 20 bases between. The CDR3 loop spans 16 amino acids. Germline V gene sequence: CDR1 GTSNPN, CDR2 SVGIG (reference sequence).